The subject of this entry is one T cell receptor beta chain. Its antigen is still unknown. These data belong to a study of cytomegalovirus exposure and HLA in healthy donors. As for the study in general: Caucasian-associated ancestry cluster membership applied to around 76% of 398 genotyped donors. Findings and caveats of the study: For most TCR beta V segments, an earlier analysis put the productive rate at about 90% or about 30% of the time. Most TCRs appeared rarely, but some public TCRs recurred in many donors. Sequencing probably produced one cluster of sequence variants that were highly shared.

V was pared by 0 bases and J by 1 base, with 9 bases between. CDR3 size: 15 residues. The PCR was carried out with 60 Vbeta primers and 13 Jbeta primers. TCRdb's table, derived via immunoSEQ multiplex PCR, lists solely in-frame clones and lacks some. The sample holds about 110,000 clones. The source is a man aged 50-60 years in good health and CMV-seronegative. The sequencing input was PBMCs. This chain joins TRBV23-1 and TRBJ2-5, with D perhaps matching TRBD2 (5 bases). TRBV23-1 is identified as an open reading frame with a role that is uncertain. Here the CDR3 reads CASSQSSGSQETQYF. Written as DNA, the CDR3 is TGCGCCAGCAGTCAATCCTCGGGGTCCCAAGAGACCCAGTACTTC.